Each of the 11 T cell receptor beta chains below was sequenced from the same sample in a study of vaccination effects on CD4 cells after COVID-19. Assay: immunoSEQ multiplex PCR; the TCRdb copy retains only in-frame clones and omits some. The table has around 28,000 clones, about 76% seen once. No antigen has been assigned to these receptors. Before any sequencing was done, the ViraFEST assay used viral peptide pools to expand antigen-specific CD4+ T cells. The culture ran for around ten days before CD4+ T cells were isolated. A positive SARS-CoV-2 PCR test fell between March and December 2020. The sample in question was CD4+ T cells from PBMCs cultured with HCoV-NL63 spike peptides, obtained before COVID-19 vaccination. The receptors were sampled from a human donor who had a prior SARS-CoV-2 infection.

J is TRBJ2-7 and V is TRBV6-2 or TRBV6-3; D is unresolved. This CDR3 contains 15 residues. Per the germline V gene, CDR1 is MNHEY and CDR2 is SVGEGT. Trimming pared 2 bases from V and 4 bases from J, leaving 15 bases between. The CDR3 DNA reads TGTGCCAGCAGTTACGCTTCCCCCGACATGTACGAGCAGTACTTC. Translation gives CASSYASPDMYEQYF.

The rearrangement joins TRBV4-2 to TRBJ2-5; 7 nucleotides agree with TRBD2. CDR1 LGHNA and CDR2 YNFKEQ come from the germline V gene. The J segment lost 4 bases and the V segment lost 1 base, leaving 18 bases of the junction unmatched. The CDR3 is made up of 19 amino acids. The CDR3 DNA reads as TGTGCCAGCAGCCAAGGAAGGGGACCGGGACTATCCCTCCGAGAGACCCAGTACTTC. It is translated as CASSQGRGPGLSLRETQYF.

This clone appeared once. The rearrangement uses TRBV7-9 and TRBJ1-1; unclear D gene. Trimming shortened V by 4 bases and J by 1 base, and 10 bases separated the two germline ends. Germline V gives CDR1 SEHNR, CDR2 FQNEAQ (reference sequence). CDR3 length: 14 residues. CDR3 sequence reads: CASSSRAENTEAFF. CDR3 coding DNA: TGTGCCAGCAGCTCGAGGGCAGAGAACACTGAAGCTTTCTTT.

The chain is built from TRBV5-5 and TRBJ1-1; 7 nucleotides line up with TRBD1. Germline values: CDR1 SGHKS, CDR2 YYEKEE (reference sequence). The CDR3 runs to 13 residues. The trim removed 5 bases at V and 4 bases at J, leaving 5 bases unmatched. The CDR3 DNA reads TGTGCCAGCAGTCACAGGGGATCCACTGAAGCTTTCTTT. This translates into CASSHRGSTEAFF.

V and J are TRBV18 and TRBJ2-3, with TRBD2 identical over 14 bases. The junction had 4 bases not matched to a gene; V was cut back by 6 bases and J by 5 bases. The CDR3 covers 15 residues. Per the germline V gene, CDR1 is KGHSH and CDR2 is LQKENI. Written as DNA, the CDR3 is TGTGCCAGCTCCCCAGGACTAGCGGGAGGAGATACGCAGTATTTT. Protein: CASSPGLAGGDTQYF.

The gene calls are TRBV2 and TRBJ2-4, with TRBD2 matching 7 bases. V shed 7 bases, J shed 5 bases, and the junction held 11 bases outside the gene matches. Looked up from germline, CDR1 is SNHLY and CDR2 is FYNNEI. The CDR3 extends over 15 amino acids. The CDR3 DNA follows: TGTGCCAGCACCATCGAGCGGGGAAGGGAAAACATTCAGTACTTC. Its protein product is CASTIERGRENIQYF.

The J gene is TRBJ2-5, the V gene TRBV4-2; D may be TRBD1 or TRBD2 (5 bases each). Trimming left V 1 base short and J 1 base short, with 13 bases between. This CDR3 region has 16 residues. Germline V gives CDR1 LGHNA, CDR2 YNFKEQ. CDR3 in amino acids: CASSQARGEPQETQYF. Written as DNA, the CDR3 is TGTGCCAGCAGCCAAGCCCGAGGGGAGCCCCAAGAGACCCAGTACTTC.

CDR3 sequence: CASGTSGGWKFF. CDR3 nucleotide sequence: TGTGCCAGCGGGACTAGCGGGGGGTGGAAGTTCTTC. The chain couples TRBV27 to TRBJ2-1, with 15 bases matching TRBD2. Germline trimming cut 8 bases from V and 14 bases from J; bases unmatched to any gene: 4. This CDR3 comprises 12 residues. CDR1 and CDR2 (germline): MNHEY, SMNVEV (reference sequence).

The CDR3 is CATEGTSAPSTGELFF. The CDR3 nucleotides are TGTGCCACCGAAGGGACTAGCGCCCCGAGTACCGGGGAGCTGTTTTTT. V is TRBV24-1 and J is TRBJ2-2; 10 nucleotides match TRBD2. J gave up 5 bases and V 9 bases, and 11 bases lay outside the gene matches. The germline V gene has CDR1 KGHDR and CDR2 SFDVKD. This CDR3 spans 16 amino acids.

V and J are TRBV7-8 and TRBJ1-1, with D unresolved. Germline CDR1 and CDR2: SGHVS and FQNEAQ. There are 14 residues in the CDR3. V lost 0 bases, J lost 3 bases, and 8 bases lay in between. The CDR3 region is CASSLASHYTEAFF. The CDR3 region has the DNA TGTGCCAGCAGCTTAGCGTCGCACTACACTGAAGCTTTCTTT. Together with reference TRBV7-8 and TRBJ1-1, the CDR3 gives the full variable domain: GAGVSQSPRYKVAKRGQDVALRCDPISGHVSLFWYQQALGQGPEFLTYFQNEAQLDKSGLPSDRFFAERPEGSVSTLKIQRTQQEDSAVYLCASSLASHYTEAFFGQGTRLTVV.

A few counts support this clone. The chain employs TRBV4-1 and TRBJ1-1; no clear D. V was cut by 5 bases and J by 0 bases, with 13 bases left in between. The CDR3 contains 15 residues. CDR1 MGHRA and CDR2 YSYEKL come from the germline V gene. CDR3 DNA: TGCGCCAGCAGCAAAGGTGAGGCGATGAACACTGAAGCTTTCTTT. It translates to CASSKGEAMNTEAFF.